The T cell receptor beta chain described here comes from a study of blood T cells in healthy people across ages. The sample providers were healthy Caucasian people from Russia, aged roughly 6 to 95. Per germline, CDR1 SGHRS and CDR2 YFSETQ. V gave up 2 bases and J gave up 0 bases; unmatched junction bases: 2. The CDR3 is 15 amino acids. A second PCR, run for about 6 to 11 cycles, used a sample-barcoded 5' primer plus a J-beta primer mix. A single record per CDR3 protein comes from TCRdb applying MiXCR to the 5' RACE reads. Of about 840,000 distinct CDR3 sequences detected, approximately 32% appear once; the ten largest clones hold 10%. This clonotype was observed at least ten times. Separately, the same data were catalogued under a study of T cells of mothers and their children. That study reports: The second PCR used the M1S primer, and this primer added sample barcodes and 2-4 random nucleotides.

The rearrangement uses TRBV5-1 and TRBJ1-5; 7 nucleotides line up with TRBD1. Sequencing was done on a sample of blood. The TCR was taken from a woman aged 40 to 49 in good health. The CDR3 spells CASSFTGDSNQPQHF. The DNA for the CDR3 is TGCGCCAGCAGCTTTACAGGGGATAGCAATCAGCCCCAGCATTTT.